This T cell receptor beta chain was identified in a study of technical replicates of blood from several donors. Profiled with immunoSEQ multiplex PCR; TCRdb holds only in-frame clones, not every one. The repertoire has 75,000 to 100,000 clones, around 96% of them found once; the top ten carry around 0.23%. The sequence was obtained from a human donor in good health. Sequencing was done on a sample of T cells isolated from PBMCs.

CDR3 amino acids: CASSTTGGSETQYF. The CDR3, as DNA: TGTGCCAGCAGCACTACAGGGGGTTCAGAGACCCAGTACTTC. This sequence joins TRBV5-5 and TRBJ2-5; 8 bases match TRBD1. The CDR3 sequence is 14 residues long. Germline CDR1 is SGHKS and CDR2 is YYEKEE (reference sequence). With V trimmed by 4 bases and J by 4 bases, 6 bases remained unmatched.